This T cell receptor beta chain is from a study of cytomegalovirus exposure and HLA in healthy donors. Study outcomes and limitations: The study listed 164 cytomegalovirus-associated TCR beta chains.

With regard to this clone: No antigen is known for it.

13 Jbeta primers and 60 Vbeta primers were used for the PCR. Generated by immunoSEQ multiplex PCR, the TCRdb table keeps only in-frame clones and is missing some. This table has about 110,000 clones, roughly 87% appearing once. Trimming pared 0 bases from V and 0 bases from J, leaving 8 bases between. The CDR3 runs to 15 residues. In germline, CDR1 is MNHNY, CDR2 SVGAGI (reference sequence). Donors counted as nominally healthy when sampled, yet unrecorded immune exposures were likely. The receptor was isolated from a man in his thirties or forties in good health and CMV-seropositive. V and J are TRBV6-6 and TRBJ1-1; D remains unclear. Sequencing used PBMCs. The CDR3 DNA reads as TGTGCCAGCAGTTACTCACGAGCCATGAACACTGAAGCTTTCTTT. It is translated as CASSYSRAMNTEAFF.